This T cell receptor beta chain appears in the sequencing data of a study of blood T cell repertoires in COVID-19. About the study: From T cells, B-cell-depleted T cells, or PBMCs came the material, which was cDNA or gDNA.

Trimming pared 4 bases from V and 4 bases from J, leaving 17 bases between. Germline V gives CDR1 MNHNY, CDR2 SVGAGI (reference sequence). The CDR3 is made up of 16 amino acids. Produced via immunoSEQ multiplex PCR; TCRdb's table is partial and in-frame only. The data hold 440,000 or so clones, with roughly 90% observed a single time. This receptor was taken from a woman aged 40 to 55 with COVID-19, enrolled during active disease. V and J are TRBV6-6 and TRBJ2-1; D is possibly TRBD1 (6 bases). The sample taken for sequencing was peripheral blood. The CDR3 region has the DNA TGTGCCAGCAGTTTATACCCGGGACACCAATACAATGAGCAGTTCTTC. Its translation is CASSLYPGHQYNEQFF.